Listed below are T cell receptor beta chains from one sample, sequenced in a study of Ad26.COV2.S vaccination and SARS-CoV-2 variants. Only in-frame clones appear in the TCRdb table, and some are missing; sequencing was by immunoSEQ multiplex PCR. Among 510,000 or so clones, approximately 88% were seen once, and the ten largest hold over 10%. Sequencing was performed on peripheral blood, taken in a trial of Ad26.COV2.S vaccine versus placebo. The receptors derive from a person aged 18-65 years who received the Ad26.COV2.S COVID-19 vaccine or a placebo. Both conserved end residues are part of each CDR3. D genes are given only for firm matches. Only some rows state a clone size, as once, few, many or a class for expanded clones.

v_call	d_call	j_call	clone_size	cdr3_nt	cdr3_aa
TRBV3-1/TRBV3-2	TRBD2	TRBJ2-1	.	TGTGCCAGCAGCCAATTCGGCGGGAGGGCGCAGGGTGAGCAGTTCTTC	CASSQFGGRAQGEQFF
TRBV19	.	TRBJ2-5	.	TGTGCCAGTAGTATTGGGGGAAACCAAGAGACCCAGTACTTC	CASSIGGNQETQYF
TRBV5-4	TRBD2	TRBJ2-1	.	TGTGCCAGCAGCATGGGACTAGCGGGAGGAGTCGTGAATGAGCAGTTCTTC	CASSMGLAGGVVNEQFF
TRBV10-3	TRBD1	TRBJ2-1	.	TGTGCCATCAGTGAGGTGGGGACAGGGGGTGAGCAGTTCTTC	CAISEVGTGGEQFF
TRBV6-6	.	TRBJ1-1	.	TGTGCCAGCAGCCACCCAGGGGACACTGAAGCTTTCTTT	CASSHPGDTEAFF
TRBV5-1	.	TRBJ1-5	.	TGCGCCAGCAGCTTGGACGGGGCCGGGGGGCAGCCCCAGCATTTT	CASSLDGAGGQPQHF
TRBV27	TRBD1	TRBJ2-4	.	TGTGCCAGCAGGGGGGACAGCTTGGGCATTCAGTACTTC	CASRGDSLGIQYF
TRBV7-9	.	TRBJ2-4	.	TGTGCCAGCAGCTTAGTTCTGCTCGACAAAAACATTCAGTACTTC	CASSLVLLDKNIQYF
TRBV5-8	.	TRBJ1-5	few	TGTGCCAGCAGCCAGGGGTGGCACCAGCATTTT	CASSQGWHQHF
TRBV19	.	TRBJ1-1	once	TGTGCCAGTAGTTCCGCGGGGGGGAGGACTGAAGCTTTCTTT	CASSSAGGRTEAFF
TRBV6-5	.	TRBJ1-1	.	TGTGCCAGCAGTTACGGGGGACCAAACACTGAAGCTTTCTTT	CASSYGGPNTEAFF
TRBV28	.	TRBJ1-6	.	TGTGCCAGCAGTCCCCCAATCAGTTCACCCCTCCACTTT	CASSPPISSPLHF
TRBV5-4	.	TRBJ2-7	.	TGTGCCAGCAGCCCCCTCCGGGGACCCTACGAGCAGTACTTC	CASSPLRGPYEQYF
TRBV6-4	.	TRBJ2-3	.	TGTGCCAGCAGTGACTCGAGGGGTAGCACAGATACGCAGTATTTT	CASSDSRGSTDTQYF
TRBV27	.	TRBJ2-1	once	TGTGCCAGCAGGTTGGTTAATGAGCAGTTCTTC	CASRLVNEQFF
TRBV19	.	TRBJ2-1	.	TGTGCCAGTAGTCTCGGAACTCACAATGAGCAGTTCTTC	CASSLGTHNEQFF
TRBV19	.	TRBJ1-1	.	TGTGCCAGTAGTACCCTAACCCGGGGACAGAACACTGAAGCTTTCTTT	CASSTLTRGQNTEAFF
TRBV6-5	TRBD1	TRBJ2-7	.	TGTGCCAGCAGGGGACAGGGAACCTACGAGCAGTACTTC	CASRGQGTYEQYF
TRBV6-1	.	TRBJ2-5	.	TGTGCCAGCAGTGGACGCGGCAAGCTGGCAGTCACCGAGGCCCAGTACTTC	CASSGRGKLAVTEAQYF
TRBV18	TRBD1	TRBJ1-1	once	TGTGCCAGCTCACCCCAGGGGGGCTCCCGGACTGAAGCTTTCTTT	CASSPQGGSRTEAFF
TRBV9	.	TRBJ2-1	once	TGTGCCAGCAGCGTAGATTTGGAGAGGAACAATGAGCAGTTCTTC	CASSVDLERNNEQFF
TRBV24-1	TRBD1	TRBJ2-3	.	TGTGCCACCAGTGATTTGCTGGGGACAGGGGGCGATACGCAGTATTTT	CATSDLLGTGGDTQYF
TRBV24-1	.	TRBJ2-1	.	TGTGCCACCAGTGGGGACGGGAGCTCCCTCAATGAGCAGTTCTTC	CATSGDGSSLNEQFF
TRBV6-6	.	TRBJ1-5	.	TGTGCCAGCAGTTACTCGAGTCAGAAGTCCAATCAGCCCCAGCATTTT	CASSYSSQKSNQPQHF
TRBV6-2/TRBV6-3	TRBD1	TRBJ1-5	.	TGTGCCAGCAGCCGCGGGACAGGGCGACAGCCCCAGCATTTT	CASSRGTGRQPQHF
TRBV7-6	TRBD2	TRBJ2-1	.	TGTGCCAGCAAGGGGACTAGCGGAGGGAAGTACAATGAGCAGTTCTTC	CASKGTSGGKYNEQFF
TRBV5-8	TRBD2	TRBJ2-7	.	TGTGCCAGCAGCTTGGGCACACTAGCGGGAGCCTACGAGCAGTACTTC	CASSLGTLAGAYEQYF
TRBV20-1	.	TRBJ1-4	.	TGCAGTGCCCCAGGTGGGGAAAAACTGTTTTTT	CSAPGGEKLFF
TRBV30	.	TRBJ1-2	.	TGTGCCTGGAGTTCAGGGGCGTTTGGCTACACCTTC	CAWSSGAFGYTF
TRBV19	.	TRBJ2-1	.	TGTGCCAGTAGTAGGGACCCCCTCCGGGGTGAGCAGTTCTTC	CASSRDPLRGEQFF
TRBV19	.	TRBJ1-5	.	TGTGCCAGTAGTATGTTGGCAGGGACTCAGCCCCAGCATTTT	CASSMLAGTQPQHF
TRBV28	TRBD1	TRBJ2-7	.	TGTGCCAGCACCATGACCCTACCAGGACAGGGAACCTACGAGCAGTACTTC	CASTMTLPGQGTYEQYF
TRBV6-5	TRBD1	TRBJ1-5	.	TGTGCCAGCATTGCGGCAGGGGGCATTCAGCCCCAGCATTTT	CASIAAGGIQPQHF
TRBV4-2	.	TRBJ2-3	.	TGTGCCAGCAGCCAAGGGGGTAGCGGCAATACGCAGTATTTT	CASSQGGSGNTQYF
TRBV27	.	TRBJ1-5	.	TGTGCCAGCAGCCGGAGGGAGAATCAGCCCCAGCATTTT	CASSRRENQPQHF
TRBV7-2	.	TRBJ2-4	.	TGTGCCAGCAGCTTACGCAGGGGGGGCAAAAACATTCAGTACTTC	CASSLRRGGKNIQYF
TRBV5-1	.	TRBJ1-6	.	TGCGCCAGCAGCTTGTCAGCGGGACTCCCTAATTCACCCCTCCACTTT	CASSLSAGLPNSPLHF
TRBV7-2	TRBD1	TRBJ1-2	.	TGTGCCAGCAGCTTAGAGGGACAGGGCGACTATGGCTACACCTTC	CASSLEGQGDYGYTF
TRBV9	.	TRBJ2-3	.	TGTGCCAGCAGCGTAGGTTTAGCGAGCACAGATACGCAGTATTTT	CASSVGLASTDTQYF
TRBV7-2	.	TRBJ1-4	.	TGTGCCAGCATGCGGGAGAGGGGTGAAAAACTGTTTTTT	CASMRERGEKLFF
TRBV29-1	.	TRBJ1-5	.	TGCAGCGTACGAGAGGGTTGGGATCAGCCCCAGCATTTT	CSVREGWDQPQHF
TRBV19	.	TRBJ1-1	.	TGTGCCACCCCTGGGCCCCCCGCGGGGTTCACTGAAGCTTTCTTT	CATPGPPAGFTEAFF
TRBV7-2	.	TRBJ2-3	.	TGTGCCAGCACCCGCACAGATACGCAGTATTTT	CASTRTDTQYF
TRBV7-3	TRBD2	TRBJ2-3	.	TGTGCCAGCAGCTTGCGGGAGAATACAGATACGCAGTATTTT	CASSLRENTDTQYF
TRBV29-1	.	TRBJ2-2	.	TGCAGCGTTGAACAGGCCATGGGCGGGGAGCTGTTTTTT	CSVEQAMGGELFF
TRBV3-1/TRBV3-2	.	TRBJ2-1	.	TGTGCCAGCAGACAGAGTTATGAGCAGTTCTTC	CASRQSYEQFF
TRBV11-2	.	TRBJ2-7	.	TGTGCCAGCAGCTTAGACGGCACCTCCTACGAGCAGTACTTC	CASSLDGTSYEQYF
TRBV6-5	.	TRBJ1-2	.	TGTGCCAGCAGTTCAGGGACGGTTGGCGGCTACACCTTC	CASSSGTVGGYTF
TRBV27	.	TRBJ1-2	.	TGTGCCAGCAGTGCATCCCTTGGACACGTCTATGGCTACACCTTC	CASSASLGHVYGYTF
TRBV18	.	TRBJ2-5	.	TGTGCCAGCTCAGCCGGACCCAGCGACCAAGAGACCCAGTACTTC	CASSAGPSDQETQYF
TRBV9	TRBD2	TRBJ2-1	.	TGTGCCAGCAGCGGAGAGCTAGCGGGAGTCTCGTCTGAGCAGTTCTTC	CASSGELAGVSSEQFF
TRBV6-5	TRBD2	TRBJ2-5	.	TGTGCCAGTTTTGGACTAGCGGGAGAGACCCAGTACTTC	CASFGLAGETQYF
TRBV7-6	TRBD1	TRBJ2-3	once	TGTGCCAGCAGCTTAGGCGCCACAGGGGGCCTCGCAGATACGCAGTATTTT	CASSLGATGGLADTQYF